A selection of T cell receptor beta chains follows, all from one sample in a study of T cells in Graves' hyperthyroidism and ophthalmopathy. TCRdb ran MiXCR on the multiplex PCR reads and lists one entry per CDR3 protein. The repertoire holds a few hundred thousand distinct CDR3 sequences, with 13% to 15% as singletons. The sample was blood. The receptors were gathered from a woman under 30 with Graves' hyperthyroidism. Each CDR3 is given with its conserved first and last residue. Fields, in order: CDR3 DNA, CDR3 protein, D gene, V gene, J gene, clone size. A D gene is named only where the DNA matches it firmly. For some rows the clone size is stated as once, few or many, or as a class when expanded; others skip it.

CDR3 DNA: TGTGCCAGTAGTTCCCCCACAGGGCAAGCTTTCTTT; CDR3 protein: CASSSPTGQAFF; D gene: .; V gene: TRBV19; J gene: TRBJ1-1; clone size: few
CDR3 DNA: TGTGCCTGGAGTGTCAGGGTCTCTGGGGCCAACGTCCTGACTTTC; CDR3 protein: CAWSVRVSGANVLTF; D gene: .; V gene: TRBV30; J gene: TRBJ2-6; clone size: many
CDR3 DNA: TGTGCCAGCAGCTCCCGGACTAGCGGGAGGACAGATACGCAGTGTTTT; CDR3 protein: CASSSRTSGRTDTQCF; D gene: TRBD2; V gene: TRBV11-3; J gene: TRBJ2-3; clone size: .
CDR3 DNA: TGTGCCATCGGTGAGTCTAGGAGAATGGTGCGGGACTCCTACGAGCAGTACTTC; CDR3 protein: CAIGESRRMVRDSYEQYF; D gene: .; V gene: TRBV10-3; J gene: TRBJ2-7; clone size: .
CDR3 DNA: TGTGCCAGCAGAGATCTACAGGGGGCAAGCAATCAGCCCCAGCATTTT; CDR3 protein: CASRDLQGASNQPQHF; D gene: TRBD1; V gene: TRBV6-1; J gene: TRBJ1-5; clone size: .
CDR3 DNA: TGCAGCGTTGTCTTCAAAACGGGGCAGAACTACGAGCAGTACTTC; CDR3 protein: CSVVFKTGQNYEQYF; D gene: .; V gene: TRBV29-1; J gene: TRBJ2-7; clone size: few
CDR3 DNA: TGCAGCGTTGAAGAACCCGGGAAGCATCCTGGGGCCAACGTCCTGACTTTC; CDR3 protein: CSVEEPGKHPGANVLTF; D gene: .; V gene: TRBV29-1; J gene: TRBJ2-6; clone size: few
CDR3 DNA: TGTGCTAGTGCCTGGGGGGGTCAAGAGACCCAGTACTTC; CDR3 protein: CASAWGGQETQYF; D gene: TRBD2; V gene: TRBV12-5; J gene: TRBJ2-5; clone size: many
CDR3 DNA: TGTGCCAGCAGCCAAGGGACGTTCTTTTCCGGGTACACCTTC; CDR3 protein: CASSQGTFFSGYTF; D gene: .; V gene: TRBV3-1; J gene: TRBJ1-2; clone size: many
CDR3 DNA: TGCAGTGCTAGTTTAGCGGGAGTCTACAATGAGCAGTTCTTC; CDR3 protein: CSASLAGVYNEQFF; D gene: TRBD2; V gene: TRBV20-1; J gene: TRBJ2-1; clone size: .
CDR3 DNA: TGTGCCAGCAGCCCCGGGGCGGGAGTTGAGCAGTTCTTC; CDR3 protein: CASSPGAGVEQFF; D gene: TRBD2; V gene: TRBV2; J gene: TRBJ2-1; clone size: many
CDR3 DNA: TGTGCCAGCAGTTACTCGGAGACAGGGGGCAACTATGGCTACACCTTC; CDR3 protein: CASSYSETGGNYGYTF; D gene: TRBD1; V gene: TRBV6-5; J gene: TRBJ1-2; clone size: many
CDR3 DNA: TGTGCCACCAGCAGACCAGCGGGGGTTCTAGCCAAAAACATTCAGTACTTC; CDR3 protein: CATSRPAGVLAKNIQYF; D gene: TRBD2; V gene: TRBV15; J gene: TRBJ2-4; clone size: many
CDR3 DNA: TGTGCCAGCTCACCACCGGCTGTAAAGTCCGAGCAGTACTTC; CDR3 protein: CASSPPAVKSEQYF; D gene: .; V gene: TRBV18; J gene: TRBJ2-7; clone size: few
CDR3 DNA: TGCAGTGCTAGAGATCAAGCGGGAGGGTTTGGTCACAATGAGCAGTTCTTC; CDR3 protein: CSARDQAGGFGHNEQFF; D gene: TRBD2; V gene: TRBV20-1; J gene: TRBJ2-1; clone size: .
CDR3 DNA: TGTGCCAGCCAAGGGGGGAACACTGAAGCTTTCTTT; CDR3 protein: CASQGGNTEAFF; D gene: .; V gene: TRBV12-3/TRBV12-4; J gene: TRBJ1-1; clone size: many
CDR3 DNA: TGTGCCAGCAGCACAGCCGGGACTAGAGTGTCAGATACGCAGTATTTT; CDR3 protein: CASSTAGTRVSDTQYF; D gene: TRBD2; V gene: TRBV13; J gene: TRBJ2-3; clone size: few
CDR3 DNA: TGTGCCAGTCTTCGCGGGAGTGGATACAATGAGCAGTTCTTC; CDR3 protein: CASLRGSGYNEQFF; D gene: TRBD2; V gene: TRBV6-1; J gene: TRBJ2-1; clone size: few
CDR3 DNA: TGTGCCACCCCACGGGGGGGCGCGAACACCGGGGAGCTGTTTTTT; CDR3 protein: CATPRGGANTGELFF; D gene: TRBD2; V gene: TRBV5-6; J gene: TRBJ2-2; clone size: many
CDR3 DNA: TGCAGTGCTAGAGGGGTGGGCAGCTACGAGCAGTACTTC; CDR3 protein: CSARGVGSYEQYF; D gene: .; V gene: TRBV20-1; J gene: TRBJ2-7; clone size: many
CDR3 DNA: TGTGCCAGCAGCTTATTGTTGCCCCGCGCCGGGTACGAGCAGTACTTC; CDR3 protein: CASSLLLPRAGYEQYF; D gene: .; V gene: TRBV7-8; J gene: TRBJ2-7; clone size: many
CDR3 DNA: TGCGCCAGCAGCTTAGATTACACCGGGGAGCTGTTTTTT; CDR3 protein: CASSLDYTGELFF; D gene: .; V gene: TRBV5-1; J gene: TRBJ2-2; clone size: many
CDR3 DNA: TGCGCCAGCACCCGAGGGTCCGGGATGAACACTGAAGCTTTCTTT; CDR3 protein: CASTRGSGMNTEAFF; D gene: .; V gene: TRBV4-1; J gene: TRBJ1-1; clone size: .
CDR3 DNA: TGCGCCAGCAGCTTGCGGTTAGCGGGAGATCCCAGGGACTCCTACGAGCAGTACTTC; CDR3 protein: CASSLRLAGDPRDSYEQYF; D gene: TRBD2; V gene: TRBV5-1; J gene: TRBJ2-7; clone size: .
CDR3 DNA: TGTGCCAGCAGCTACGGAGGAGAATACAATGAGCAGTTCTTC; CDR3 protein: CASSYGGEYNEQFF; D gene: .; V gene: TRBV7-3; J gene: TRBJ2-1; clone size: many
CDR3 DNA: TGCGCCAGCAGCTTGGTTTCCGTCCCGACTAATGAAAAACTGTTTTTT; CDR3 protein: CASSLVSVPTNEKLFF; D gene: .; V gene: TRBV5-1; J gene: TRBJ1-4; clone size: .
CDR3 DNA: TGTGCCAGCAGTTCAGGGACAGGGAGCACTGAAGCTTTCTTT; CDR3 protein: CASSSGTGSTEAFF; D gene: TRBD1; V gene: TRBV12-3/TRBV12-4; J gene: TRBJ1-1; clone size: many
CDR3 DNA: TGTGCCAGCAGTTACTCGCTCTTTTTTGGGGGCAAGGGCACTGAAGCTTTCTTT; CDR3 protein: CASSYSLFFGGKGTEAFF; D gene: .; V gene: TRBV6-5; J gene: TRBJ1-1; clone size: many
CDR3 DNA: TGCAGCGTGAGAAGGGGGCGGGAAGAGACCCAGTACTTC; CDR3 protein: CSVRRGREETQYF; D gene: TRBD1; V gene: TRBV29-1; J gene: TRBJ2-5; clone size: many
CDR3 DNA: TGTGCCAGCAGTGAAGCCGGGCTCCACGAAGAGACCCAGTACTTC; CDR3 protein: CASSEAGLHEETQYF; D gene: .; V gene: TRBV2; J gene: TRBJ2-5; clone size: .
CDR3 DNA: TGTGCCAGCAGCTGGGGACAGGTTGAAAAACTGTTTTTT; CDR3 protein: CASSWGQVEKLFF; D gene: TRBD1; V gene: TRBV5-6; J gene: TRBJ1-4; clone size: many
CDR3 DNA: TGCAGCGTTGACTCTACTAACAGGGACTATGGCTACACCTTC; CDR3 protein: CSVDSTNRDYGYTF; D gene: .; V gene: TRBV29-1; J gene: TRBJ1-2; clone size: .
CDR3 DNA: TGTGCCAGCAGTGAGCACCCGAACACTGAAGCTTTCTTT; CDR3 protein: CASSEHPNTEAFF; D gene: .; V gene: TRBV2; J gene: TRBJ1-1; clone size: many
CDR3 DNA: TGTGCCAGCAGCTTAGAGGCGGGTGAATCCTACAATGAGCAGTTCTTC; CDR3 protein: CASSLEAGESYNEQFF; D gene: .; V gene: TRBV7-9; J gene: TRBJ2-1; clone size: many
CDR3 DNA: TGTGCCAGCAGCCACCACGAGTTTTCTGGAAACACCATATATTTT; CDR3 protein: CASSHHEFSGNTIYF; D gene: .; V gene: TRBV14; J gene: TRBJ1-3; clone size: .
CDR3 DNA: TGTGCCTTAGGGACGGCCCCCTCCTACGAGCAGTACTTC; CDR3 protein: CALGTAPSYEQYF; D gene: .; V gene: TRBV30; J gene: TRBJ2-7; clone size: many
CDR3 DNA: TGTGCCAGCAGCTTAGGATCGGGCTATGGCTACACCTTC; CDR3 protein: CASSLGSGYGYTF; D gene: .; V gene: TRBV11-3; J gene: TRBJ1-2; clone size: few
CDR3 DNA: TGTGCCAGCAGCGTAGAGGGTCTGAGCACAGATACGCAGTATTTT; CDR3 protein: CASSVEGLSTDTQYF; D gene: .; V gene: TRBV9; J gene: TRBJ2-3; clone size: .
CDR3 DNA: TGTGCCAGCTCACGACAAAGAGCCCCACTTAGCACAGATACGCAGTATTTT; CDR3 protein: CASSRQRAPLSTDTQYF; D gene: .; V gene: TRBV18; J gene: TRBJ2-3; clone size: .
CDR3 DNA: TGTGCCAGCAGTGATCCAGGGGAAACTCAGCCCCAGCATTTT; CDR3 protein: CASSDPGETQPQHF; D gene: .; V gene: TRBV25-1; J gene: TRBJ1-5; clone size: .
CDR3 DNA: TGTGCCAGCAGCTTAGGCGGGACTGGCGAAAAACTGTTTTTT; CDR3 protein: CASSLGGTGEKLFF; D gene: .; V gene: TRBV7-2; J gene: TRBJ1-4; clone size: many
CDR3 DNA: TGTGCCAGCAGCGCCAGCGGGAGCGGCTCCTACAATGAGCAGTTCTTC; CDR3 protein: CASSASGSGSYNEQFF; D gene: TRBD2; V gene: TRBV7-3; J gene: TRBJ2-1; clone size: many
CDR3 DNA: TGTGCCAACAGTGTCGGGGGAAACTATGGCTACACCTTC; CDR3 protein: CANSVGGNYGYTF; D gene: .; V gene: TRBV27; J gene: TRBJ1-2; clone size: many
CDR3 DNA: TGTGCCAGCAGACCTACTAGCGGGAGAGTTCTTGAGCAGTTCTTC; CDR3 protein: CASRPTSGRVLEQFF; D gene: TRBD2; V gene: TRBV2; J gene: TRBJ2-1; clone size: .
CDR3 DNA: TGTGCCAGCAGCCCCCAACCGACCAATGAGCAGTTCTTC; CDR3 protein: CASSPQPTNEQFF; D gene: .; V gene: TRBV7-3; J gene: TRBJ2-1; clone size: many
CDR3 DNA: TGCAGTGCTAGAGCGGTCGGTCTAGCGGATACCGAGCAGTACTTC; CDR3 protein: CSARAVGLADTEQYF; D gene: TRBD2; V gene: TRBV20-1; J gene: TRBJ2-7; clone size: few